The sequence of this T cell receptor (beta chain) was determined in a study of early T cells in non-severe SARS-CoV-2 infection. In the study overall: RNA in bulk from unsorted whole blood was sequenced, and chains were unpaired.

TCRdb processed the 5' RACE reads anew with MiXCR; each CDR3 protein has one entry. Of approximately 70,000 distinct CDR3 sequences listed, about 12% are singletons. This clonotype has ten or more counts. The antigen is not known. V was pared by 1 base and J by 7 bases, with 10 bases between. Germline loops: CDR1 DFQATT, CDR2 SNEGSKA (reference sequence). The CDR3 runs 13 residues. Study-wide results and caveats: The study's VDJdb matching favored anti-spike CD8 responses and missed private and CD4 specificities.

The material sequenced was whole blood. The V call is TRBV20-1, the J call TRBJ1-4, with no clear D. This receptor was obtained from an adult who was a healthcare worker with PCR-confirmed SARS-CoV-2 infection or an uninfected control (not recorded which). Here the CDR3 DNA reads TGCAGTGCTAGAGGTGGTGGAGCTGAAAAACTGTTTTTT. It yields the protein CSARGGGAEKLFF.